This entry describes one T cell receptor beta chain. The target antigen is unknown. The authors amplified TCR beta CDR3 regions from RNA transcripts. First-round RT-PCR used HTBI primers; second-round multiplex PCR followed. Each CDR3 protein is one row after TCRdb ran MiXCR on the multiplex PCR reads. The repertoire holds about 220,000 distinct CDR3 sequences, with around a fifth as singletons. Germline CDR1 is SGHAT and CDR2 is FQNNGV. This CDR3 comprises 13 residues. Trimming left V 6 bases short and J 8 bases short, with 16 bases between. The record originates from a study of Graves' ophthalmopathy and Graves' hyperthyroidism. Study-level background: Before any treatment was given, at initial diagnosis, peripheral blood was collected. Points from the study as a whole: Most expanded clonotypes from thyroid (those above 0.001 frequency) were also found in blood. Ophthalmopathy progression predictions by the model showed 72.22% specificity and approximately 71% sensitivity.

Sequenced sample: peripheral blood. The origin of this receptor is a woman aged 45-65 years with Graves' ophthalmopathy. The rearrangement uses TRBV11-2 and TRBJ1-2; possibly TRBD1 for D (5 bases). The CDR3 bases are TGTGCCAGCAGGGCGCAGGGAGGGGACGGCTACACCTTC. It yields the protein CASRAQGGDGYTF.